This T cell receptor beta chain originates from a study of cytomegalovirus exposure and HLA in healthy donors. About the research overall: An early release of data contained tens of millions of unique TCRs, which came from HLA-typed donors. Findings and limits, study-wide: The study flagged roughly 160 TCR beta chains as cytomegalovirus-associated. Trimming of TCR beta V- and J-genes showed a link, identified in a later analysis, to a missense DCLRE1C variant.

About this clone itself: Its specificity is not known.

The PCR used 60 Vbeta and 13 Jbeta primers. This table comes from immunoSEQ multiplex PCR, and its TCRdb copy is limited to in-frame clones, with some not included. Of 150,000 to 200,000 clones in the sample, 75% to 85% were seen once. The CDR3 is made up of 15 amino acids. Germline CDR1 MGHRA, CDR2 YSYEKL. V gave up 0 bases and J gave up 0 bases, with 9 bases separating them. The source is a man between 45 and 60 years old in good health and CMV-seropositive. Sample: PBMCs. V is TRBV4-1 and J is TRBJ2-7; D is perhaps TRBD2 (6 bases). This chain's CDR3 is CASSQDAGSSYEQYF. In DNA, the CDR3 is TGCGCCAGCAGCCAAGATGCGGGGAGCTCCTACGAGCAGTACTTC.